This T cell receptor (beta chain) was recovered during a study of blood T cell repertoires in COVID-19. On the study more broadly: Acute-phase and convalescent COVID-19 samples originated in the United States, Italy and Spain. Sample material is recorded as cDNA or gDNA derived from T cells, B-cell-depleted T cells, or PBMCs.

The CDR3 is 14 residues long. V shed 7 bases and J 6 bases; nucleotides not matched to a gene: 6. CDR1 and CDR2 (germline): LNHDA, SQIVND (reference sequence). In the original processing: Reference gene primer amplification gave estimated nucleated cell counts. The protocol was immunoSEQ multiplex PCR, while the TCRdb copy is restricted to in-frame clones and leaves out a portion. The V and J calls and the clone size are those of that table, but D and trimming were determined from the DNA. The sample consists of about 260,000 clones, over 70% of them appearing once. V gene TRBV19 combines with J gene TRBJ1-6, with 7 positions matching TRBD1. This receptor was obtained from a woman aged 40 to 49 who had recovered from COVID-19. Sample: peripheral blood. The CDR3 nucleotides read TGTGCCAGTAACGAGGGACAGATTAATTCACCCCTCCACTTT. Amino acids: CASNEGQINSPLHF.